This TCR beta chain originates from a study of regulatory T cells in long-lasting Graves disease. Findings of the study overall: Compared with new cases, persistent Graves' patients showed reduced TCR diversity.

Time point of the sample: newly diagnosed GD, antithyroid drugs for less than 3 months. Researchers made the TCR library from RNA that was extracted from PBMCs. The CDR3 loop spans 16 amino acids. V shed 6 bases and J 2 bases; nucleotides not matched to a gene: 3. Building the TCR beta libraries relied on iRepertoire HTBI primers, and CDR3 regions underwent Arm-PCR. Per the original methods: Overall, samples carried approximately 60 TRBV and more than 13 TRBJ segments. TCRdb used MiXCR to reprocess the multiplex PCR reads, holding one entry per CDR3 protein. TCRdb, rather than the study authors, made the V and J calls. This table has hundreds of thousands of distinct CDR3 sequences, roughly 14% appearing once. This clonotype was counted ten times or more. Its antigen is undetermined. Separately, the same data were catalogued under a study of T cells in Graves' hyperthyroidism and ophthalmopathy.

This specimen was peripheral blood mononuclear cells (PBMCs), taken at new diagnosis, from a patient treated with antithyroid drugs. This sequence joins TRBV12-3 or TRBV12-4 and TRBJ2-1, with 14 bases fitting TRBD2. The clonotype comes from a man aged 25-45 years with Graves disease. CDR3: CASRGLAGATYNEQFF. DNA for the CDR3: TGTGCCAGCAGGGGACTAGCGGGGGCTACCTACAATGAGCAGTTCTTC.